The clone carrying this T cell receptor (beta chain) was counted many times. TCRdb independently ran MiXCR on the multiplex PCR reads; one entry per CDR3 protein. The table lists some 65,000 distinct CDR3 sequences, less than 50% of them singletons. The data were taken from a study of breast tumors, draining lymph nodes, adjacent tissues. The sequence was obtained from a female donor with breast cancer. Some clones in this sample may be carry-over from other donors' samples. The sample consisted of breast tumor tissue.

The chain's CDR3 is CASSLFGGANTGELFF. The CDR3 nucleotides are TGTGCCAGCAGCTTATTCGGCGGGGCAAACACCGGGGAGCTGTTTTTT. V and J are TRBV11-3 and TRBJ2-2, with D tentatively TRBD2 (6 bases). The CDR3 consists of 16 residues. The germline V gene has CDR1 SGHNT and CDR2 YENEEA. V shed 2 bases and J shed 2 bases, with 12 bases lying between them. Drawing the rest from reference TRBV11-3 and TRBJ2-2, the complete variable domain is EAGVVQSPRYKIIEKKQPVAFWCNPISGHNTLYWYLQNLGQGPELLIRYENEEAVDDSQLPKDRFSAERLKGVDSTLKIQPAELGDSAVYLCASSLFGGANTGELFFGEGSRLTVL.